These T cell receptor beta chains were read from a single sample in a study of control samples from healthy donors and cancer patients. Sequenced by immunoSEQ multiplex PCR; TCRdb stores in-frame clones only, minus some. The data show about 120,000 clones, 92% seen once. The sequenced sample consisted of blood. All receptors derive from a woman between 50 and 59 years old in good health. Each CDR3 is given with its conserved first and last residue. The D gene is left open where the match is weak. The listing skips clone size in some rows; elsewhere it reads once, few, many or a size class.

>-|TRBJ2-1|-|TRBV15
TGTGCCACCAGCAGAAGGGACCTCTCGTTTGAGCAGTTCTTC
CATSRRDLSFEQFF
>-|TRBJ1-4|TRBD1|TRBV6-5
TGTGCCAGCAGTCTACAGGGGGTTAATGAAAAACTGTTTTTT
CASSLQGVNEKLFF
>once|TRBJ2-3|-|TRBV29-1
TGCAGCGTTGAAGTCGGCGCTGTCACAGATACGCAGTATTTT
CSVEVGAVTDTQYF
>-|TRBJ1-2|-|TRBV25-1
TGTGCCAGCAGTGAATATGGACAGAATAACTATGGCTACACCTTC
CASSEYGQNNYGYTF
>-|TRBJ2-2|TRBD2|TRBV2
TGTGCCAGCAGCAGAACTAGCGGGAGATTGGGGCTCGGGGAGCTGTTTTTT
CASSRTSGRLGLGELFF
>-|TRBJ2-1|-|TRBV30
TGTGCCTCGGGGGACTCCTACAATGAGCAGTTCTTC
CASGDSYNEQFF
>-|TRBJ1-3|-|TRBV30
TGTGCCTGGAGTGCGGGAACTGGAAACACCATATATTTT
CAWSAGTGNTIYF
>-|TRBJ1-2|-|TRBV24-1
TGTGCCACCAGTGACAGAACAGGGAACTATGGCTACACCTTC
CATSDRTGNYGYTF
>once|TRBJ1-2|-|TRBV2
TGTGCCAGCAGTAATAACTATGGCTACACCTTC
CASSNNYGYTF
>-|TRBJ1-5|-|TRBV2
TGTGCCAGCACCAACCTATATCAGCCCCAGCATTTT
CASTNLYQPQHF
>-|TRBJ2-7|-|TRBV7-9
TGTGCCAGCAGCTCCGGGGGACAGAACCCCTACGAGCAGTACTTC
CASSSGGQNPYEQYF
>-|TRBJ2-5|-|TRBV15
TGTGCCACCAGCGGGCGGGGCGTGCAAGAGACCCAGTACTTC
CATSGRGVQETQYF
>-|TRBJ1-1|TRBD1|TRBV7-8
TGTGCCAGCAGCGCCGGGACAGCTTTCATGAACACTGAAGCTTTCTTT
CASSAGTAFMNTEAFF
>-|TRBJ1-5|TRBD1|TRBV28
TGTGCCAGCAGTTTACAGGGACAGCTTTCAATCGCGACCCAGCATTTT
CASSLQGQLSIATQHF
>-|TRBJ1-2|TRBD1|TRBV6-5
TGTGCCACCACCCCCGGACAGGCGGGTTCATATGGCTACACCTTC
CATTPGQAGSYGYTF
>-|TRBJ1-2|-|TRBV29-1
TGCAGCGTTGAAAGACCTAACTATGGCTACACCTTC
CSVERPNYGYTF
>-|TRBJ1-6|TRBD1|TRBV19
TGTGCCAGTAGTCCCAGACCCGGACAGGGGGCCAATAATTCACCCCTCCACTTT
CASSPRPGQGANNSPLHF
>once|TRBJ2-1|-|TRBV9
TGTGCCAGCAGCGTAGTACCTAGAAATGAGCAGTTCTTC
CASSVVPRNEQFF
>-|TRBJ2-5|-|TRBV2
TGTGCCAGCAGGCCGGGGGAAATCCAAGAGACCCAGTACTTC
CASRPGEIQETQYF
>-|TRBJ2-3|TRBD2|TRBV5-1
TGCGCCAGCAGTCTCCAAACTAGCGGGAGTACAGATACGCAGTATTTT
CASSLQTSGSTDTQYF
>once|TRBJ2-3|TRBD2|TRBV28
TGTGCCAGCAGTTTATATGGAGCTAGCGGGAGTGAGCAGTATTTT
CASSLYGASGSEQYF
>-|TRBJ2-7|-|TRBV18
TGTGCCAGCTCGCCCGAGGGGGTCGAGCAGTACTTC
CASSPEGVEQYF
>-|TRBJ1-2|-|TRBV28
TGTGCCAGCAGTTTAGTGGGGGACCGAGGCTACACCTTC
CASSLVGDRGYTF
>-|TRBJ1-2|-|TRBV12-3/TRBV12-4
TGTGCCAGCAGTTTGTATCAGGGTGGCTACACCTTC
CASSLYQGGYTF
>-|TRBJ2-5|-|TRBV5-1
TGCGCCAGCAGCTTGGCCAGGGAGAAGGAGACCCAGTACTTC
CASSLAREKETQYF
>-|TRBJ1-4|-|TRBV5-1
TGCGCCAGCCAACGTATTCTGGGGGAAAAACTGTTTTTT
CASQRILGEKLFF
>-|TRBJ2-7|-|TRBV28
TGTGCCAGCAGTCCAATTGTCTTGAGGACTGCGAACTCCGAGCAGTACTTC
CASSPIVLRTANSEQYF
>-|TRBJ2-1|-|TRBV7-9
TGTGCCAGCAGCTCCCTGCCGACGGCGAGCTCCTACAATGAGCAGTTCTTC
CASSSLPTASSYNEQFF
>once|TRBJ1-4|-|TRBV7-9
TGTGCCAGCAGCTTAGTCGGGGGGTTCGGTGAAAAACTGTTTTTT
CASSLVGGFGEKLFF
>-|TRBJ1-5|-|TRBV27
TGTGCCACCGCTACTTTAATTGGGAGCAATCAGCCCCAGCATTTT
CATATLIGSNQPQHF
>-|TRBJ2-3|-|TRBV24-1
TGTGCCACCAGTGATCAACGCCCCGACAGCAAAGCGGCAGATACGCAGTATTTT
CATSDQRPDSKAADTQYF
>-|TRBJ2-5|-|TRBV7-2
TGTGCCAGCTGTGAGGTAGCCCCAGGGTCCCAGTACTTC
CASCEVAPGSQYF
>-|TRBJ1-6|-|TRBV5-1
TGCGCCAGCAGCCCGGACGTGAGCTCCTATAATTCACCCCTCCACTTT
CASSPDVSSYNSPLHF
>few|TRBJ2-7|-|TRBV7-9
TGTGCCAGCAGCTTAGACAGCCACAGCCAGTACTTC
CASSLDSHSQYF
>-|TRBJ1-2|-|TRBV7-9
TGTGCCAGCAGCTTAGATCCGAAAGGCTACACCTTC
CASSLDPKGYTF
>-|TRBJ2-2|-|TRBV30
TGTGCCTGGAGTGGACTGACCCCCGGGGAGCTGTTTTTT
CAWSGLTPGELFF
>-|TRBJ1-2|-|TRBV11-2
TGTGCCAGCAGCTCCCGTGAGTTATACTATGGCTACACCTTC
CASSSRELYYGYTF